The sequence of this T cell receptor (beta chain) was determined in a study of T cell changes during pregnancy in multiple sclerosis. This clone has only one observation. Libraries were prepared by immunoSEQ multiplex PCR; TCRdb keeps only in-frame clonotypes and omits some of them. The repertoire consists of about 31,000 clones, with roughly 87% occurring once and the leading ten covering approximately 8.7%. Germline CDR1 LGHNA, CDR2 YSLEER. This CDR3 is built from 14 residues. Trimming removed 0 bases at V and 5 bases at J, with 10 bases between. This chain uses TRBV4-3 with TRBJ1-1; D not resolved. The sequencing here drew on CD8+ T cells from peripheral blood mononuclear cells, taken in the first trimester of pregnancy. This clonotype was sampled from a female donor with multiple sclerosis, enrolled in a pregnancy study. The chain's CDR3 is CASSQDRGDTEAFF. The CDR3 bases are TGCGCCAGCAGCCAAGATCGGGGAGATACTGAAGCTTTCTTT.